Listed here are 30 T cell receptor beta chains from one sample, sequenced in a study of T-cell memory formation after mild COVID-19. MiXCR was run by TCRdb on the 5' RACE reads, yielding one entry per CDR3 protein. The sample includes 120,000 or so distinct CDR3 sequences, more than 15% seen only once; the top ten take approximately 5.5%. What was sequenced was PBMCs or a T cell subset sorted from them (not recorded which). The receptors were sampled from a man younger than 30 who had mild COVID-19 (a few samples of this study predate the infection). Cell type and time point are not known.

The chain combines TRBV29-1 with TRBJ1-4, with a weak D call TRBD1 (6 bases). The CDR3 loop spans 14 amino acids. Trimming took off 6 bases at V and 3 bases at J, with 14 bases between the two ends. Germline values: CDR1 SQVTM, CDR2 ANQGSEA. CDR3 coding DNA: TGCAGCGTCGGTCAGGGGCTTCCTAATGAAAAACTGTTTTTT. Translating gives CSVGQGLPNEKLFF. Full variable domain (outside the CDR3, taken from reference TRBV29-1 and TRBJ1-4): SAVISQKPSRDICQRGTSLTIQCQVDSQVTMMFWYRQQPGQSLTLIATANQGSEATYESGFVIDKFPISRPNLTFSTLTVSNMSPEDSSIYLCSVGQGLPNEKLFFGSGTQLSVL.

Only a few counts were recorded for this clonotype. The gene calls are TRBV5-1 and TRBJ1-6, with D uncertain. This CDR3 has 14 residues. Germline V gene lookup returns CDR1 SGHRS and CDR2 YFSETQ. V was shortened by 0 bases and J by 5 bases, with 6 bases between the two germline ends. In DNA form, the CDR3 reads TGCGCCAGCAGCTTGGAACTCAATAATTCACCCCTCCACTTT. The encoded protein is CASSLELNNSPLHF.

In its sample, this clonotype was seen many times. V usage is TRBV20-1 and J usage is TRBJ2-3; 12 positions match TRBD2. Germline lookup yields CDR1 DFQATT and CDR2 SNEGSKA (reference sequence). The V and J ends lost 5 bases and 6 bases, in that order; junction bases with no gene match: 3. The CDR3 is made up of 13 amino acids. The CDR3 sequence: CSAAGTSGDTQYF. In nucleotides, the CDR3 is TGCAGTGCTGCCGGGACTAGCGGGGATACGCAGTATTTT.

The rearrangement joins TRBV11-2 to TRBJ1-5, with D possibly being TRBD1 (5 bases). Looked up from germline, CDR1 is SGHAT and CDR2 is FQNNGV. The V end was cut by 3 bases, the J end by 6 bases, with 12 bases between. The CDR3 is 14 amino acids. The DNA for the CDR3 is TGTGCCAGCAGCTTTCTAGGGGTCCGTCAGCCCCAGCATTTT. Residues: CASSFLGVRQPQHF. The variable domain in full, with the rest retrieved from reference TRBV11-2 and TRBJ1-5, is EAGVAQSPRYKIIEKRQSVAFWCNPISGHATLYWYQQILGQGPKLLIQFQNNGVVDDSQLPKDRFSAERLKGVDSTLKIQPAKLEDSAVYLCASSFLGVRQPQHFGDGTRLSIL.

This clonotype was seen more than once but under ten times. The chain recombines TRBV10-3 with TRBJ2-5, with D tentatively TRBD2 (8 bases). V was cut by 4 bases and J by 1 base, with 16 bases left in between. The CDR3 totals 16 residues. Germline V gene sequence: CDR1 ENHRY, CDR2 SYGVKD. The CDR3 DNA is TGTGCCATCAGTGCCCAGGGGGGGACTAGCCAAGAGACCCAGTACTTC. Translation gives CAISAQGGTSQETQYF.

This clonotype has more than one count but fewer than ten. This sequence joins TRBV4-1 and TRBJ2-2; the D gene is possibly TRBD2 (6 bases). Deletions cut 6 bases from V and 4 bases from J, with 15 bases between. Germline CDR1 MGHRA, CDR2 YSYEKL. This CDR3 is built from 15 residues. The CDR3 DNA sequence: TGCGCCAGCAGGGGGGGTTTGAGGGGCACCGGGGAGCTGTTTTTT. It is translated as CASRGGLRGTGELFF.

The rearrangement links TRBV28 to TRBJ2-5; the match to TRBD2 covers 9 bases. The CDR3 is made up of 14 amino acids. J was trimmed by 5 bases and V by 6 bases; bases with no gene match: 7. The germline CDR1 and CDR2 sequences are MDHEN and SYDVKM. The CDR3 sequence is CASSLAGPRETQYF. The CDR3 coding sequence is TGTGCCAGCAGCCTAGCGGGGCCGCGGGAGACCCAGTACTTC.

V and J are TRBV15 and TRBJ1-5, with 7 nucleotides matching TRBD1. Looked up from germline, CDR1 is LNHNV and CDR2 is YYDKDF (reference sequence). The length of the CDR3 is 15 residues. Trimming at V came to 0 bases and at J to 9 bases, leaving 8 bases not matched to a gene. DNA of the CDR3: TGTGCCACCAGCAGAGAGCCAACAGGGGTAGGGCCCCAGCATTTT. Protein: CATSREPTGVGPQHF.

V usage is TRBV12-3 or TRBV12-4 and J usage is TRBJ1-1, with D possibly being TRBD1 (5 bases). This CDR3 comprises 14 residues. The V end lost 6 bases, the J end lost 2 bases, and 13 bases lay between the germline ends. CDR3: CASSSDRHNTEAFF. The CDR3 bases are TGTGCCAGCAGCTCCGACAGACACAACACTGAAGCTTTCTTT.

This chain joins TRBV29-1 and TRBJ2-7; maybe TRBD2 (7 bases). The CDR3 loop spans 16 amino acids. The V gene lost 2 bases and the J gene lost 4 bases, with 21 bases spanning the gap. Germline values: CDR1 SQVTM, CDR2 ANQGSEA. The CDR3 reads CSVEIGGGKRLYEQYF. The CDR3 bases are TGCAGCGTTGAAATAGGGGGGGGCAAACGTTTGTACGAGCAGTACTTC.

This clonotype was seen more than once but under ten times. Here the CDR3 DNA reads TGTGCCAGCGGGGGGGCGCCCTACGAGCAGTACTTC. Translating gives CASGGAPYEQYF. The rearrangement joins TRBV12-3 or TRBV12-4 to TRBJ2-7; maybe TRBD2 (7 bases). V shed 8 bases and J shed 2 bases, with 10 bases lying between them. The CDR3 totals 12 residues.

This sequence joins TRBV4-2 and TRBJ2-1; D gene uncertain. The CDR3 loop spans 12 amino acids. Germline V lookup: CDR1 LGHNA, CDR2 YNFKEQ. V was clipped by 0 bases and J by 10 bases, with 7 bases between them. The CDR3 region has the DNA TGTGCCAGCAGCCAAGACGCGGAAGAGCAGTTCTTC. As protein: CASSQDAEEQFF.

In its sample, this clonotype was seen a few times. The V gene is TRBV20-1, the J gene TRBJ1-5; D is unresolved. Trimming removed 0 bases at V and 3 bases at J, with 12 bases between. The germline CDR1 and CDR2 sequences are DFQATT and SNEGSKA (reference sequence). This CDR3 contains 15 residues. In DNA, the CDR3 is TGCAGTGCTAGAGATCCCTCGACCTACAATCAGCCCCAGCATTTT. Translated, it gives CSARDPSTYNQPQHF.

The chain is built from TRBV5-5 and TRBJ2-3; 13 bases line up with TRBD2. The CDR3 consists of 16 residues. V dropped 1 base and J dropped 4; count of bases not matched to a gene: 3. The germline CDR1 and CDR2 sequences are SGHKS and YYEKEE (reference sequence). The CDR3 protein is CASSLPLAGGPDTQYF. For the CDR3, the DNA is TGTGCCAGCAGCTTGCCACTAGCGGGGGGGCCAGATACGCAGTATTTT.

The rearrangement links TRBV29-1 to TRBJ2-2, with 10 nucleotides matching TRBD1. The CDR3 length is 14 residues. V dropped 6 bases and J dropped 6; count of bases not matched to a gene: 7. Germline CDR1 reads SQVTM; CDR2 reads ANQGSEA. For the CDR3, the DNA is TGCAGCGTCGCTGACAGGGGGCGCCCCGGGGAGCTGTTTTTT. Protein product: CSVADRGRPGELFF.

This clonotype has a handful of counts. The rearrangement joins TRBV11-3 to TRBJ2-3; D unclear. Germline V gene lookup returns CDR1 SGHNT and CDR2 YENEEA. CDR3 length: 14 residues. V was clipped by 1 base and J by 4 bases, with 9 bases between them. This CDR3 reads CASSLGQPSDTQYF. The CDR3 region has the DNA TGTGCCAGCAGCTTAGGGCAGCCCTCAGATACGCAGTATTTT.

The chain combines TRBV2 with TRBJ2-3; D is possibly TRBD2 (6 bases). Trimming removed 6 bases from V and 14 bases from J, with 18 bases in between. From germline, CDR1 is SNHLY and CDR2 FYNNEI. The CDR3 runs to 12 residues. CDR3 loop: CASRDYPGLPYF. The CDR3 nucleotides read TGTGCCAGCAGAGACTACCCGGGACTTCCGTATTTT.

In this sample, this clonotype turned up a few times. The rearrangement links TRBV20-1 to TRBJ2-5; D may match TRBD1 or TRBD2 (6 bases each). V shed 2 bases and J shed 4 bases, with 11 bases lying between them. The CDR3 spans 13 residues. Germline V gene lookup returns CDR1 DFQATT and CDR2 SNEGSKA (reference sequence). The CDR3 region has the DNA TGCAGTGCTAGACGGGGGCTCGGAGAGACCCAGTACTTC. Translating gives CSARRGLGETQYF.

This clonotype was seen only a few times. The chain combines TRBV13 with TRBJ1-2, with 7 nucleotides matching TRBD1. The CDR3 runs 13 residues. The V gene's germline CDR1 is PRHDT and CDR2 FYEKMQ (reference sequence). V lost 4 bases to trimming and J lost 3 bases; unmatched junction nucleotides: 2. The CDR3 region has the DNA TGTGCCAGCAGCTCGGACAGGCACTATGGCTACACCTTC. Translation: CASSSDRHYGYTF.

This clonotype was found a few times. This chain uses TRBV5-8 with TRBJ1-1; TRBD1 aligns across 10 bases. The CDR3 is made up of 14 amino acids. J was trimmed by 4 bases and V by 7 bases; bases with no gene match: 7. Germline V lookup: CDR1 SGHTS, CDR2 YDEGEE. The CDR3, as DNA: TGTGCCAGCGGGGACAGGGGTACGGGCACTGAAGCTTTCTTT. This translates into CASGDRGTGTEAFF.

CDR3 region: CASSSSGGGAEQFF. CDR3 coding DNA: TGCGCCAGCAGCTCGAGCGGCGGGGGAGCTGAGCAGTTCTTC. The gene calls are TRBV5-1 and TRBJ2-1; TRBD2 aligns across 7 bases. Germline-derived CDR1 and CDR2 are SGHRS and YFSETQ. The length of the CDR3 is 14 residues. V gave up 3 bases and J gave up 9 bases; unmatched junction bases: 9.

This clonotype was seen repeatedly, ten times or more. V usage is TRBV20-1 and J usage is TRBJ2-3; TRBD2 matches 14 bases. The germline gives CDR1 DFQATT, CDR2 SNEGSKA (reference sequence). V lost 7 bases to trimming and J lost 4 bases; unmatched junction nucleotides: 1. This CDR3 region has 13 residues. The DNA of the CDR3 is TGCAGTGGGGGACTAGCGGGGGCAGATACGCAGTATTTT. Its translation is CSGGLAGADTQYF.

This chain uses TRBV15 with TRBJ2-3; a possible D gene is TRBD1 (6 bases). The CDR3 is made up of 15 amino acids. Trimming stripped 1 base from V and 4 bases from J, with 12 bases between. In germline, CDR1 is LNHNV, CDR2 YYDKDF (reference sequence). The CDR3 DNA follows: TGTGCCACCAGCAGAGTCACAGGGATCGCAGATACGCAGTATTTT. This codes for CATSRVTGIADTQYF.

V and J are TRBV18 and TRBJ1-4; tentative D call: TRBD1 (6 bases). The CDR3 is 14 residues long. CDR1 KGHSH and CDR2 LQKENI come from the germline V gene. Trimming took 6 bases from V and 2 from J, leaving 10 bases between them. The CDR3 here is CASSRGGTNEKLFF. The CDR3 bases are TGTGCCAGCTCGCGTGGGGGCACTAATGAAAAACTGTTTTTT.

The rearrangement joins TRBV9 to TRBJ1-1; possible D gene TRBD1, 6 bases. This CDR3 has 13 amino acids. Germline V CDR1 and CDR2: SGDLS, YYNGEE. V was shortened by 5 bases and J by 4 bases, with 12 bases between the two germline ends. CDR3 region: CASSVNRATEAFF. CDR3 nucleotides: TGTGCCAGCAGTGTTAACAGGGCCACTGAAGCTTTCTTT. The full variable domain, rest sourced from reference TRBV9 and TRBJ1-1, is DSGVTQTPKHLITATGQRVTLRCSPRSGDLSVYWYQQSLDQGLQFLIQYYNGEERAKGNILERFSAQQFPDLHSELNLSSLELGDSALYFCASSVNRATEAFFGQGTRLTVV.

This rearrangement joins TRBV20-1 to TRBJ2-5; D remains ambiguous. From germline, CDR1 is DFQATT and CDR2 SNEGSKA (reference sequence). Trimming took 1 base from V and 6 from J, leaving 12 bases between them. This CDR3 comprises 13 residues. The CDR3 sequence: CSARVSSSKTQYF. As DNA, the CDR3 is TGCAGTGCTAGAGTAAGCAGTTCGAAGACCCAGTACTTC.

The sample holds a few counts of this clonotype. V usage is TRBV5-1 and J usage is TRBJ2-3; D is perhaps TRBD2 (6 bases). Germline lookup yields CDR1 SGHRS and CDR2 YFSETQ. The CDR3 totals 14 residues. V was trimmed by 6 bases and J by 3 bases, leaving 14 bases between them. CDR3 protein: CASTEGGSTDTQYF. CDR3 bases: TGCGCCAGCACAGAAGGAGGGTCTACAGATACGCAGTATTTT.

This clonotype has more than one count but fewer than ten. The chain combines TRBV7-2 with TRBJ1-2; 7 nucleotides line up with TRBD1. The V gene's germline CDR1 is SGHTA and CDR2 FQGNSA. With 4 bases clipped from V and 8 bases from J, the junction kept 10 bases outside the gene matches. The CDR3 runs to 14 residues. The CDR3 nucleotides are TGTGCCAGCAGCTCGGACAGGTCTCTAGGCGGCTACACCTTC. Residues: CASSSDRSLGGYTF.

This clonotype was detected ten times or more. This chain uses TRBV6-6 with TRBJ2-3; tentative D call: TRBD1 (6 bases). The CDR3 spans 11 residues. Per germline, CDR1 MNHNY and CDR2 SVGAGI (reference sequence). The V end lost 9 bases, the J end lost 4 bases, and 8 bases lay between the germline ends. CDR3 amino acids: CASGGADTQYF. In DNA form, the CDR3 reads TGTGCCAGTGGGGGCGCAGATACGCAGTATTTT.

This clonotype was counted a few times. The chain links TRBV9 to TRBJ2-5, with a possible D match to TRBD2 (6 bases). The V end lost 3 bases, the J end lost 0 bases, and 12 bases lay between the germline ends. CDR3 length: 15 amino acids. Germline values: CDR1 SGDLS, CDR2 YYNGEE. CDR3 nucleotide sequence: TGTGCCAGCAGCGCAAGCTCGGGGGACCAAGAGACCCAGTACTTC. Its protein product is CASSASSGDQETQYF.